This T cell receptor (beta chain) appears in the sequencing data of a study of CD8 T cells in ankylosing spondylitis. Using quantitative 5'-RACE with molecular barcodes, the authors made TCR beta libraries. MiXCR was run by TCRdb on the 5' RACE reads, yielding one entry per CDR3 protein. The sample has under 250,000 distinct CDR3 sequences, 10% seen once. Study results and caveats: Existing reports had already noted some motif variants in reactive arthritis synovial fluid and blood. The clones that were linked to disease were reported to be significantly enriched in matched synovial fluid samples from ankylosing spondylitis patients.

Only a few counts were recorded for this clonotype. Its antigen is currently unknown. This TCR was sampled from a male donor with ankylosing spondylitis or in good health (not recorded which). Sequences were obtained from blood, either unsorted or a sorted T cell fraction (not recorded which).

DNA of the CDR3: TGTGCCAGCTCACCCAACGATGGTAGGGAAGGCGGCTACACCTTC. As protein: CASSPNDGREGGYTF. The J gene is TRBJ1-2, the V gene TRBV18; D unresolved. V lost 3 bases and J 8 bases, leaving 19 bases between the germline ends. The CDR3 runs to 15 residues. Germline V gene lookup returns CDR1 KGHSH and CDR2 LQKENI.